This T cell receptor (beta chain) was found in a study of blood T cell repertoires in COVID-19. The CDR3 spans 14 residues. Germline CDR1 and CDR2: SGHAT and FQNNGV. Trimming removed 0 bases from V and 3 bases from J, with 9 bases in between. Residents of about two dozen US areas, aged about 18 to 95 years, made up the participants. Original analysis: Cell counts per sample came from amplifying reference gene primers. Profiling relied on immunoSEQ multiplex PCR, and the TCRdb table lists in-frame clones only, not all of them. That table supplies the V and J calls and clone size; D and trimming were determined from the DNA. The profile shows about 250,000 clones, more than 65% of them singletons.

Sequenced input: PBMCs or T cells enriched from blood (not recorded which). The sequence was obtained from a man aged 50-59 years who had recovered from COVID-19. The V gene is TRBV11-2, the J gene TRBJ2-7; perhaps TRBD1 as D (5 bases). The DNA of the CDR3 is TGTGCCAGCAGCTTAGAGCCAGGGATCTACGAGCAGTACTTC. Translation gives CASSLEPGIYEQYF.